The present entry profiles one T cell receptor beta chain with its context. This sample includes further DNA sequences coding for the same CDR3. This entry is derived from a study of cytomegalovirus exposure and HLA in healthy donors. Use of 60 Vbeta and 13 Jbeta primers characterized the PCR. The assay was immunoSEQ multiplex PCR, and TCRdb's table has in-frame clones only and misses some. With some 150,000 clones in the sample, the ten largest clones hold about 2%. Donors consisted of healthy bone marrow donors. Despite likely unrecorded immune exposures, the donors were nominally healthy at the time of sampling. The sequenced sample consisted of PBMCs. The receptor comes from a woman aged 18-29 years in good health and CMV-seronegative.

The CDR3 DNA sequence: TGTGCCAGCTCACCAGTACAGGGTGTCACTGAAGCTTTCTTT. Translation gives CASSPVQGVTEAFF. The rearrangement uses TRBV18 and TRBJ1-1; maybe TRBD1 (6 bases). The CDR3 loop spans 14 amino acids. Per germline, CDR1 KGHSH and CDR2 LQKENI. V lost 2 bases and J lost 4, with 11 bases in between.